This T cell receptor beta chain emerged from a study of T cells after yellow fever vaccination (dated by TCRdb to the late 2010s). Study-wide context: The SMART-Seq v4 Ultra Low Input RNA kit was used to prepare libraries from fractions with low cell numbers. Bulk TCR alpha and beta repertoires were sequenced longitudinally to track T-cell clones before and after primary and booster YFV17D yellow fever vaccination. Two healthy male donors, one aged 18 to 29 and one aged 30 to 39 years, were included in the cohort. Bulk PBMC replicates and cell subsets were isolated from blood drawn at multiple timepoints before and after both primary and secondary immunization.

The full study reports these points: Compared with the primary T-cell response, the secondary T-cell response was weaker but faster, peaking on day 5 rather than day 15. A small fraction of clonotypes showed up in both the CD4 and CD8 compartments, probably as a result of convergent recombination. Because the study included only a couple of donors, the extent to which the findings can be generalized is limited. Computational filtering was needed because FACS-sorted repertoires could contain abundant contaminating clonotypes from the bulk population. Most clones expanded after primary vaccination (96% of CD4 and 70% to 90% of CD8) were re-detected after the booster, suggesting that broad memory maintenance occurred.

At the junction V is shortened by 1 base and J by 5 bases, with 12 bases in between. The CDR3 has 14 amino acids, counting the end cysteine and phenylalanine. Only the CDR3 region is kept as DNA, spanning 42 bases read in frame from base 1. From a lookup of the germline V gene, CDR1 and CDR2 are SGHTA and FQGNSA. A note on this clonotype: Its cognate antigen has yet to be identified. Base quality data are lacking; no much larger clone is found one base away.

TCR cDNA was synthesized by 5'RACE template switching, which introduced a universal primer site and unique molecular identifiers. cDNA synthesis was primed from both the TCR alpha and TCR beta constant segments. Two PCR steps were used to amplify libraries, with sample barcodes and sequencing adapters being added in the second step. Sequencing of the libraries was done on either Illumina HiSeq 2500 (2x100 bp) or NovaSeq (2x150 bp). Under the source paper's analysis protocol: MIGEC was used to demultiplex reads and collapse the reads into UMI consensus sequences, and MiXCR was used for V(D)J alignment. Vaccine-responding clonotypes were defined with edgeR using replicate PBMC samples, requiring FDR below 0.01 and a log2 fold change above 5 up to day 15. Bulk clonotypes were assigned CD4 or CD8 identity according to which sequenced CD4 or CD8 repertoire held them at higher abundance. TCRdb redid the processing of the public reads, applying fastp at Q25 and MiXCR, and retained in-frame beta chains. Each entry merges the rows of one CDR3 protein and shows their most common DNA and genes. The V and J calls and clone size come from TCRdb's table, not from the authors' own analysis. Recorded for this sample are around 530,000 distinct CDR3 sequences; 17% of them occurred a single time. Roughly 17% of the sample comes from the top ten.

The treatment or condition label here, explained by the study, means: live attenuated yellow fever vaccine strain. Two biological replicates of bulk PBMCs were collected at each blood-draw timepoint. A standard Ficoll-Paque protocol was used to isolate PBMCs from peripheral blood. RNA was extracted with TriZol from bulk PBMCs, CD4 and CD8 fractions, and dextramer-positive and dextramer-negative fractions. The chain is assembled from TRBV7-2 and TRBJ2-7; no confident D gene assignment can be made. This specimen was PBMCs, taken around 5 days after the first yellow fever vaccination. The sequence was obtained from a man between 18 and 35 years old who received the YFV17D yellow fever vaccine. The sequence in DNA is TGTGCCAGCAGCTTAGGGCCTCCTCCCAACGAGCAGTACTTC. This codes for CASSLGPPPNEQYF.